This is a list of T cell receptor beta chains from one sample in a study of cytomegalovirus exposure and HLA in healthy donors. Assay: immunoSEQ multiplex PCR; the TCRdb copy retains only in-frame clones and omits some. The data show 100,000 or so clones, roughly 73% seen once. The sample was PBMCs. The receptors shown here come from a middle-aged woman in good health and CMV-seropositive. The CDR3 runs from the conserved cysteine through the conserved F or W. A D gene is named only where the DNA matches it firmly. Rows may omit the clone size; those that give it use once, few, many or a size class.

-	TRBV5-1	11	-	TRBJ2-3	TGCGCCAGCAGCCCACAAGATACGCAGTATTTT	CASSPQDTQYF
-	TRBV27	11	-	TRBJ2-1	TGTGCCAGCTGGAGCTACAATGAGCAGTTCTTC	CASWSYNEQFF
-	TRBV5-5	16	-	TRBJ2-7	TGTGCCAGCAGCTTGCATGGAGTTGGAGTGGCCTACGAGCAGTACTTC	CASSLHGVGVAYEQYF
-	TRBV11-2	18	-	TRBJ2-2	TGTGCCAGCAGCCACTCCCGTTCCAGTGGGGCTCGGACCGGGGAGCTGTTTTTT	CASSHSRSSGARTGELFF
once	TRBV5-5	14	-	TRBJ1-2	TGTGCCAGCAGGTTGCAGCAGGGGAACTATGGCTACACCTTC	CASRLQQGNYGYTF
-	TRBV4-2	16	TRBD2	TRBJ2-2	TGTGCCAGCAGCCAAGATCGCGGGAGGAACACCGGGGAGCTGTTTTTT	CASSQDRGRNTGELFF
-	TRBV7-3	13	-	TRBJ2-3	TGTGCCAGCAGCTCCTCTTACACAGATACGCAGTATTTT	CASSSSYTDTQYF
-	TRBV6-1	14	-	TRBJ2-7	TGTGCCAGCAGGAGACAGGCCGACTCCTACGAGCAGTACTTC	CASRRQADSYEQYF
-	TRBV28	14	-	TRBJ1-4	TGTGCCAGCAGTTTAGCAGGGCTGAATGAAAAACTGTTTTTT	CASSLAGLNEKLFF
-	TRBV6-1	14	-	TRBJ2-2	TGTGCCAGCCACTACCGGGGTATCGCCGGGGAGCTGTTTTTT	CASHYRGIAGELFF
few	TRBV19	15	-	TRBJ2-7	TGTGCCAGTAGTAGCCCCCCTGCGGGGACCTACGAGCAGTACTTC	CASSSPPAGTYEQYF
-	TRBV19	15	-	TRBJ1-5	TGTGCCAGTAGTATAGACAGGTATAGCAATCAGCCCCAGCATTTT	CASSIDRYSNQPQHF
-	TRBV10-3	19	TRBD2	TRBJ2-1	TGTGCCATCAGTGATTGGGGCTCCCAGACTAGCGGGAGGAGGAATGAGCAGTTCTTC	CAISDWGSQTSGRRNEQFF
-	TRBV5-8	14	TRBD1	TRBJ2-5	TGTGCCAGCAGAGAGACAGGGTTGATGGAGACCCAGTACTTC	CASRETGLMETQYF
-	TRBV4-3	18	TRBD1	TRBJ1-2	TGCGCCAGCAGCCAAGGCTACGACAGGGGACAGACTAACTATGGCTACACCTTC	CASSQGYDRGQTNYGYTF
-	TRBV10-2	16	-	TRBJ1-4	TGCGCCAGCAGTGAGTCCCGACAGGCAACTAATGAAAAACTGTTTTTT	CASSESRQATNEKLFF
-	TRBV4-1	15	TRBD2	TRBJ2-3	TGCGCCAGCAGCCAAGCAGCGGGACGCACAGATACGCAGTATTTT	CASSQAAGRTDTQYF
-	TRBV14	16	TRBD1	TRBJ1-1	TGTGCCAGCAGCCAATACAGGGGGCTCTTGAACACTGAAGCTTTCTTT	CASSQYRGLLNTEAFF
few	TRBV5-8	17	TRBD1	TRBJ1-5	TGTGCCAGCAGCTTGGCACAGGGGGCGCGAGGTGATCAGCCCCAGCATTTT	CASSLAQGARGDQPQHF
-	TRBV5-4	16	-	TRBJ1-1	TGTGCCAGCAGCACAGGCCCCGGGGAGGGGTTCACTGAAGCTTTCTTT	CASSTGPGEGFTEAFF
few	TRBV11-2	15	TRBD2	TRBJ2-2	TGTGCCAGCAGCTTATATGGCGGGAGTGCCGGGGAGCTGTTTTTT	CASSLYGGSAGELFF
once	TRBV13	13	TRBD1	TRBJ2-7	TGTGCCAGCAGCGGGACAGGGAACTACGAGCAGTACTTC	CASSGTGNYEQYF
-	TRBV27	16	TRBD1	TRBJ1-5	TGTGCCAGCACCCCCCTTGGACAGGGGGGCAATCAGCCCCAGCATTTT	CASTPLGQGGNQPQHF
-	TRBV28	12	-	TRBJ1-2	TGTGCCAGCAGTTTATCGTACTATGGCTACACCTTC	CASSLSYYGYTF
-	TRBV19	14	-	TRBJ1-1	TGTGCCAGTAGGCGAACAGGTAAGAACACTGAAGCTTTCTTT	CASRRTGKNTEAFF
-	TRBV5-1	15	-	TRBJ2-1	TGCGCCAGCAGCTCCGGACAGAGACTATACAATGAGCAGTTCTTC	CASSSGQRLYNEQFF
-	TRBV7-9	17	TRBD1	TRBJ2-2	TGTGCCAGCAGCTTTCTACGACAGGGACGAGACACCGGGGAGCTGTTTTTT	CASSFLRQGRDTGELFF
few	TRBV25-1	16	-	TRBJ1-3	TGTGCCAGCAGTGACCAAACAAGACTCTCTGGAAACACCATATATTTT	CASSDQTRLSGNTIYF
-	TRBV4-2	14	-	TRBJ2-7	TGTGCCAGCAGCCAAGGTCAGGGGTTGTACGAGCAGTACTTC	CASSQGQGLYEQYF
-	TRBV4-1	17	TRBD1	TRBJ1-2	TGCGCCAGCAGCCATACCATCAAGGGGGCGCGGAACTATGGCTACACCTTC	CASSHTIKGARNYGYTF
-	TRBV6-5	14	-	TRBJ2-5	TGTGCCAGCAGTTACTGGAGGGGATCTGAGGCCCAGTACTTC	CASSYWRGSEAQYF
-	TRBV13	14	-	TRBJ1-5	TGTGCCAGCAGCTTAGGGAGGTTCCATCAGCCCCAGCATTTT	CASSLGRFHQPQHF
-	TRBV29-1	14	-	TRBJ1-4	TGCAGCGTTGAACGGCAGGCAACTAATGAAAAACTGTTTTTT	CSVERQATNEKLFF
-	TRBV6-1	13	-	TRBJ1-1	TGTGCCAGCAGTGTGGGAGGGGGCACTGAAGCTTTCTTT	CASSVGGGTEAFF
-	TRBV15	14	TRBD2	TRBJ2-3	TGTGCCACCAGCCTCGGGGGGGTGCAGGATACGCAGTATTTT	CATSLGGVQDTQYF
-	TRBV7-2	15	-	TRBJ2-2	TGTGCCAGCAGCCAGACTAGGTCCCGCGTCGGGGAGCTGTTTTTT	CASSQTRSRVGELFF
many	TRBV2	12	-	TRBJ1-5	TGTGCCAGCAGTGGAGGTAATCAGCCCCAGCATTTT	CASSGGNQPQHF
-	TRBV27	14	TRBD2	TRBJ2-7	TGTGCCAGCAGTTTAACGGGAGGTAGCTCCGAGCAGTACTTC	CASSLTGGSSEQYF
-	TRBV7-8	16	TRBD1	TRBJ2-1	TGTGCCAGCAGCTTAGGCCGGGACAGGGGAAGGGGTGAGCAGTTCTTC	CASSLGRDRGRGEQFF
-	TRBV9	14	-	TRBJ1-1	TGTGCCAGCAGCGTAGCAGGGGCGAACACTGAAGCTTTCTTT	CASSVAGANTEAFF
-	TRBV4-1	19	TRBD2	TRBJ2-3	TGCGCCAGCAGCCAGGGGCTAGCGGGAGGGACTAGATGGGGAGATACGCAGTATTTT	CASSQGLAGGTRWGDTQYF
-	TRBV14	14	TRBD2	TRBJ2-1	TGTGCCAGCAGCTTAGCGGGAGGGGGAAATGAGCAGTTCTTC	CASSLAGGGNEQFF
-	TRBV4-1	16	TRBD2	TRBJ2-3	TGCGCCAGCAGCCAACGCCTAGCGGGGGGGCGAGATACGCAGTATTTT	CASSQRLAGGRDTQYF
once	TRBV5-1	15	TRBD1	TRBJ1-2	TGCGCCAGCAGCTACGGACAGGGAATGAGGAATGGCTACACCTTC	CASSYGQGMRNGYTF
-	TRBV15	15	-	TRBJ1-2	TGTGCCACCAGCAGAAACTTACGGGATCATGGGGGCTACACCTTC	CATSRNLRDHGGYTF
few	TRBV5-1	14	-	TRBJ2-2	TGCGCCAGCAGCTTGTTTGTCGACACCGGGGAGCTGTTTTTT	CASSLFVDTGELFF
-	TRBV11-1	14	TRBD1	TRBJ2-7	TGTGCCAGCAGCCACCGGGACAGGGGTCACGAGCAGTACTTC	CASSHRDRGHEQYF
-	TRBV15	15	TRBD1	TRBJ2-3	TGTGCCACCAGCAGAGAGGGACAGAACCCCGATACGCAGTATTTT	CATSREGQNPDTQYF
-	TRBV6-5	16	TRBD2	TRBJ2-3	TGTGCCAGCAGTTACTCTCTAGCGGGAGGCCCAGATACGCAGTATTTT	CASSYSLAGGPDTQYF
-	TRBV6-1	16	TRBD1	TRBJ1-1	TGTGCCAGCAGTGAAGCGCAAAGGGGGCGAGGCACTGAAGCTTTCTTT	CASSEAQRGRGTEAFF
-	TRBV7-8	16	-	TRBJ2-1	TGTGCCAGCGGACAGGGCGGGGGTAGCTCCTACAATGAGCAGTTCTTC	CASGQGGGSSYNEQFF
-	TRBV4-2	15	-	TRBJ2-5	TGTGCCAGCAGCCAAGATTTGAGGGCCCAAGAGACCCAGTACTTC	CASSQDLRAQETQYF
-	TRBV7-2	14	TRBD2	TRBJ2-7	TGTGCCACCCCTAGGACTAGTGGTTCCTACGAGCAGTACTTC	CATPRTSGSYEQYF
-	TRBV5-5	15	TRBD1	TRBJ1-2	TGTGCCAGCAGCCCAGACAGGGGGCGCTTAGATGGCTACACCTTC	CASSPDRGRLDGYTF